This T cell receptor beta chain was profiled in a study of blood T cell repertoires in COVID-19. Across the whole study: T cells, B-cell-depleted T cells, or PBMCs provided the cDNA or gDNA that served as material.

TCRdb keeps only in-frame clones here, not all; method: immunoSEQ multiplex PCR. The sample contains around 94,000 clones, around nine tenths of which appear only once. Trimming pared 5 bases from V and 6 bases from J, leaving 14 bases between. The germline V gene has CDR1 SGHKS and CDR2 YYEKEE (reference sequence). The CDR3 is 13 amino acids. This TCR derives from a man between 45 and 60 years old with active or convalescent COVID-19. The J gene is TRBJ1-1, the V gene TRBV5-5; D unclear. The sample consisted of peripheral blood. The CDR3 sequence is CASRFVRQAEAFF. The CDR3 DNA is TGTGCCAGCAGGTTTGTCCGGCAGGCTGAAGCTTTCTTT. Full variable domain (missing parts from reference TRBV5-5 and TRBJ1-1): DAGVTQSPTHLIKTRGQQVTLRCSPISGHKSVSWYQQVLGQGPQFIFQYYEKEERGRGNFPDRFSARQFPNYSSELNVNALLLGDSALYLCASRFVRQAEAFFGQGTRLTVV.